The 18 T cell receptor beta chains below all came from one sample that was sequenced in a study of human T cells and chemical hapten exposure. Using its own MiXCR run on the RACE reads, TCRdb lists one record per CDR3 protein. The table lists about 340,000 distinct CDR3 sequences, around 7% of them singletons. Time point in this sample: patch test 1, 2 weeks after DPC sensitization. Treatment: therapeutic diphenylcyclopropenone sensitization with weekly scalp DPC. Sequencing used whole blood, obtained in connection with sensitization to the hapten diphenylcyclopropenone (DPC). The receptors shown here come from a young woman with alopecia areata. Some clones in this sample may be carry-over from other donors' samples.

In its sample, this clonotype was seen many times. V is TRBV2 and J is TRBJ2-7; the D call may be TRBD1 or TRBD2 (6 bases each). V was trimmed by 5 bases and J by 2 bases, leaving 13 bases between them. The CDR3 is 14 amino acids. Germline V gene data show CDR1 as SNHLY and CDR2 as FYNNEI. Here the CDR3 reads CASSYRGPTYEQYF. CDR3 bases: TGTGCCAGCAGTTATCGGGGGCCAACCTACGAGCAGTACTTC. The whole variable domain, remainder taken from reference TRBV2 and TRBJ2-7, is EPEVTQTPSHQVTQMGQEVILRCVPISNHLYFYWYRQILGQKVEFLVSFYNNEISEKSEIFDDQFSVERPDGSNFTLKIRSTKLEDSAMYFCASSYRGPTYEQYFGPGTRLTVT.

The CDR3 spells CASLGVGETEAFF. Written as DNA, the CDR3 is TGTGCCTCCCTAGGGGTGGGGGAAACTGAAGCTTTCTTT. The chain is built from TRBV6-5 and TRBJ1-1; D might be TRBD1 (5 bases). V was trimmed by 11 bases and J by 5 bases, leaving 18 bases between them. From germline, CDR1 is MNHEY and CDR2 SVGAGI. The CDR3 covers 13 residues.

In this sample, this clonotype turned up a few times. This sequence joins TRBV3-1 and TRBJ2-1; 8 nucleotides match TRBD2. This CDR3 is built from 15 residues. V lost 6 bases to trimming and J lost 3 bases; unmatched junction nucleotides: 7. Per germline, CDR1 LGHDT and CDR2 YNNKEL (reference sequence). The CDR3 is CASSPSGGYYNEQFF. In DNA, the CDR3 is TGTGCCAGCAGTCCGAGCGGGGGTTACTACAATGAGCAGTTCTTC.

This clonotype came up many times. The rearrangement uses TRBV25-1 and TRBJ2-1; possible D gene TRBD2, 6 bases. CDR1 is MGHDK and CDR2 is SYGVNS in the germline V gene. V gave up 7 bases and J gave up 5 bases, with 9 bases separating them. The CDR3 covers 12 residues. This CDR3 is CASTWGDNEQFF. CDR3 nucleotide sequence: TGTGCCAGCACGTGGGGGGACAATGAGCAGTTCTTC.

This clonotype was seen a few times. The chain joins TRBV9 to TRBJ1-6; no reliable D call. Trimming cost V 1 base and J 4 bases, with 6 bases left between them. Germline V gives CDR1 SGDLS, CDR2 YYNGEE. CDR3 length equals 14 residues. CDR3: CASSVSGYNSPLHF. In DNA form, the CDR3 reads TGTGCCAGCAGCGTATCCGGGTATAATTCACCCCTCCACTTT.

This clonotype was seen more than once but under ten times. The chain joins TRBV7-2 to TRBJ1-1; TRBD1 is a possible D gene (5 bases). Trimming shortened V by 6 bases and J by 6 bases, and 17 bases separated the two germline ends. Germline CDR1 is SGHTA and CDR2 is FQGNSA. The CDR3 has 14 residues. CDR3 amino acids: CASSYRGGEAEAFF. The CDR3 DNA sequence: TGTGCCAGCAGTTATAGGGGTGGGGAGGCTGAAGCTTTCTTT.

In its sample, this clonotype was seen a few times. The chain joins TRBV6-5 to TRBJ2-3; D is perhaps TRBD2 (7 bases). The V gene's germline CDR1 is MNHEY and CDR2 SVGAGI. V dropped 8 bases and J dropped 1 base, with 22 bases sitting between them. The CDR3 has 17 residues. The CDR3 protein is CASGPLAGAGGTDTQYF. The CDR3 DNA sequence: TGTGCCAGCGGGCCCCTTGCGGGGGCGGGAGGCACAGATACGCAGTATTTT.

This clonotype came up many times. V usage is TRBV29-1 and J usage is TRBJ2-2, with D unresolved. Per the germline V gene, CDR1 is SQVTM and CDR2 is ANQGSEA. The V gene lost 7 bases and the J gene lost 0 bases, with 15 bases spanning the gap. The CDR3 loop spans 15 amino acids. Written as DNA, the CDR3 is TGCAGCGGGATCAACCAAGATGCGAACACCGGGGAGCTGTTTTTT. It is translated as CSGINQDANTGELFF.

J is TRBJ1-5 and V is TRBV20-1; 8 bases are shared with TRBD1. The CDR3 has 18 residues. V shed 0 bases and J 3 bases; nucleotides not matched to a gene: 13. Germline V gene sequence: CDR1 DFQATT, CDR2 SNEGSKA (reference sequence). CDR3 nucleotides: TGCAGTGCTAGAGACCATACCAGGACAGGGAAAGCCAATCAGCCCCAGCATTTT. This sequence encodes CSARDHTRTGKANQPQHF.

Many counts were recorded for this clonotype. The J gene is TRBJ1-2, the V gene TRBV7-3, with D tentatively TRBD1 (6 bases). This CDR3 comprises 15 residues. Germline CDR1 is SGHTA and CDR2 is FQGTGA. The V gene lost 5 bases and the J gene lost 1 base, with 14 bases spanning the gap. CDR3 in DNA: TGTGCCAGCAGCCCGACCGGGGGCCGTAACTATGGCTACACCTTC. This codes for CASSPTGGRNYGYTF.

The rearrangement joins TRBV20-1 to TRBJ2-2; D is possibly TRBD2 (8 bases). V lost 6 bases and J 0 bases, leaving 14 bases between the germline ends. Looked up from germline, CDR1 is DFQATT and CDR2 is SNEGSKA (reference sequence). The CDR3 is 15 residues long. CDR3: CSAPGGGANTGELFF. The CDR3 nucleotides are TGCAGTGCCCCGGGAGGGGGCGCGAACACCGGGGAGCTGTTTTTT.

This clonotype was detected a few times. The CDR3 reads CASSFVGGLVNEQFF. The CDR3 bases are TGTGCCAGCAGCTTCGTGGGGGGGCTAGTGAATGAGCAGTTCTTC. The V gene is TRBV5-6, the J gene TRBJ2-1; D is perhaps TRBD2 (7 bases). There are 15 residues in the CDR3. V was shortened by 2 bases and J by 7 bases, with 16 bases between the two germline ends. Germline CDR1 is SGHDT and CDR2 is YYEEEE.

The rearrangement uses TRBV10-3 and TRBJ1-4; perhaps TRBD1 as D (5 bases). The CDR3 runs 13 residues. V was trimmed by 0 bases and J by 16 bases, leaving 15 bases between them. CDR1 and CDR2 from the germline V gene are ENHRY and SYGVKD. CDR3 loop: CAISESEGRGEFF. The CDR3 DNA is TGTGCCATCAGTGAGTCCGAGGGGCGGGGAGAGTTTTTT.

This chain connects TRBV7-2 to TRBJ2-1; D perhaps matches TRBD2 (6 bases). Trimming pared 5 bases from V and 4 bases from J, leaving 15 bases between. The germline V gene has CDR1 SGHTA and CDR2 FQGNSA. The CDR3 loop spans 15 amino acids. CDR3 DNA: TGTGCCAGCAGCGGAGCGGGTGCGGGGTACAATGAGCAGTTCTTC. Its protein is CASSGAGAGYNEQFF.

The V call is TRBV20-1, the J call TRBJ2-7; 7 positions agree with TRBD2. The CDR3 sequence is 14 residues long. Losses at the gene ends were 5 bases for V and 2 bases for J; bases not matched to a gene: 9. Germline-derived CDR1 and CDR2 are DFQATT and SNEGSKA (reference sequence). This chain's CDR3 is CSAPKRGDTYEQYF. CDR3 nucleotides: TGCAGTGCTCCTAAGCGGGGAGATACCTACGAGCAGTACTTC.

This chain uses TRBV2 with TRBJ1-5; no firm D call. Looked up from germline, CDR1 is SNHLY and CDR2 is FYNNEI. Trimming stripped 4 bases from V and 0 bases from J, with 7 bases between. CDR3 length: 14 residues. In DNA form, the CDR3 reads TGTGCCAGCAGTGGACGGGATAGCAATCAGCCCCAGCATTTT. Protein: CASSGRDSNQPQHF.

This clonotype was picked up many times. The chain uses TRBV10-3 and TRBJ2-7; D may be TRBD1 (5 bases). V lost 5 bases, J lost 4 bases, and 18 bases lay in between. The CDR3 has 15 amino acids. Germline CDR1 ENHRY, CDR2 SYGVKD. This CDR3 is CAISSRGATGYEQYF. The CDR3, as DNA: TGTGCCATCAGTAGCCGTGGGGCGACCGGGTACGAGCAGTACTTC.

A few counts support this clonotype. One end of the junction is discordant with germline, which a read error may explain. This chain uses TRBV12-3 or TRBV12-4 with TRBJ2-1; no clear D gene. The CDR3 loop spans 13 amino acids. This chain's CDR3 is CASSLAREPNWVF. The CDR3 DNA reads TGTGCCAGCAGTTTAGCGCGCGAACCGAACTGGGTCTTC.